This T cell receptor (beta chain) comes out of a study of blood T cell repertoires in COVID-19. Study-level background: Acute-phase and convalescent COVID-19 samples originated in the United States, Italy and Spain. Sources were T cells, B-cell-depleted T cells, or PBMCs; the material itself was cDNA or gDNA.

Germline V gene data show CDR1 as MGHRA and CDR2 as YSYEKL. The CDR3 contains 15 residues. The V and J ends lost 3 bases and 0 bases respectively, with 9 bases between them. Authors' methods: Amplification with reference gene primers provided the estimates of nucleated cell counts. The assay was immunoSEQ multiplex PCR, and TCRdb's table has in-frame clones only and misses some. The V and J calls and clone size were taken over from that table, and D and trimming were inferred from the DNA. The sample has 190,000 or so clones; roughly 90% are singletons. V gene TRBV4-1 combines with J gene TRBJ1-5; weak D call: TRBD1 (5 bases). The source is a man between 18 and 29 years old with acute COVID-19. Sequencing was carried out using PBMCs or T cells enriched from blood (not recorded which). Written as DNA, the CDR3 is TGCGCCAGCAGCCAGTTGACAGATAGCAATCAGCCCCAGCATTTT. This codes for CASSQLTDSNQPQHF.